Following are 32 T cell receptor beta chains from one sample sequenced in a study. TCRdb passed the RT-PCR reads through MiXCR, listing each CDR3 protein once. The profile shows hundreds of thousands of distinct CDR3 sequences, about 14% of them singletons. Sequencing was performed on memory CD4+ T cells from blood. All receptors come from a female donor in good health, serving as a healthy control.

This clonotype appeared many times. The rearrangement uses TRBV5-1 and TRBJ1-2; 7 bases fit TRBD1. The CDR3 runs to 15 residues. Per germline, CDR1 SGHRS and CDR2 YFSETQ. Trimming at V came to 1 base and at J to 4 bases, leaving 7 bases not matched to a gene. CDR3 region: CASSLPGTEVYGYTF. CDR3 DNA sequence: TGCGCCAGCAGCTTGCCCGGGACAGAAGTCTATGGCTACACCTTC. Combining the CDR3 with reference TRBV5-1 and TRBJ1-2 gives the whole variable domain KAGVTQTPRYLIKTRGQQVTLSCSPISGHRSVSWYQQTPGQGLQFLFEYFSETQRNKGNFPGRFSGRQFSNSRSEMNVSTLELGDSALYLCASSLPGTEVYGYTFGSGTRLTVV.

This clonotype was seen a few times. V is TRBV27 and J is TRBJ2-3, with TRBD2 matching 14 bases. Looked up from germline, CDR1 is MNHEY and CDR2 is SMNVEV (reference sequence). With 5 bases clipped from V and 4 bases from J, the junction kept 8 bases outside the gene matches. The CDR3 extends over 17 amino acids. Written as DNA, the CDR3 is TGTGCCAGCAGTCCTAAGGGACTAGCGGGGGCTTCAGATACGCAGTATTTT. This codes for CASSPKGLAGASDTQYF.

A few counts support this clonotype. V usage is TRBV20-1 and J usage is TRBJ2-3, with 14 bases lining up with TRBD2. CDR1 is DFQATT, CDR2 SNEGSKA, per germline (reference sequence). The CDR3 sequence is 13 residues long. With 6 bases clipped from V and 5 bases from J, the junction kept 1 base outside the gene matches. This CDR3 is CSAGTSGGDTQYF. The CDR3 coding sequence is TGCAGTGCCGGGACTAGCGGGGGAGATACGCAGTATTTT.

On this clonotype itself: Possible read error: a much larger clone is one base away. The chain carries TRBV5-5 and TRBJ2-1; the match to TRBD2 covers 15 bases. Trimming removed 3 bases from V and 12 bases from J; junction bases left unmatched: 19. Germline CDR1 SGHKS, CDR2 YYEKEE (reference sequence). This CDR3 region has 19 residues. The CDR3 reads CASSYDPRIGLAGGHGQFF. The DNA of the CDR3 is TGTGCCAGCAGCTACGACCCTAGGATCGGACTAGCGGGGGGGCATGGGCAGTTCTTC.

The rearrangement joins TRBV5-1 to TRBJ2-2; 10 nucleotides align to TRBD1. J was trimmed by 3 bases and V by 0 bases; bases with no gene match: 5. This CDR3 is 17 amino acids long. Germline lookup yields CDR1 SGHRS and CDR2 YFSETQ. This chain's CDR3 is CASSLAGTGADTGELFF. The CDR3 coding sequence is TGCGCCAGCAGCTTGGCCGGGACAGGGGCCGACACCGGGGAGCTGTTTTTT.

The CDR3 protein is CASSPPVGSSSYEQYF. The CDR3 coding sequence is TGTGCCAGCAGTCCACCTGTGGGGAGTTCCAGCTACGAGCAGTACTTC. The chain is built from TRBV28 and TRBJ2-7, with D possibly TRBD2 on 5 matching bases. This CDR3 region has 16 residues. Germline values: CDR1 MDHEN, CDR2 SYDVKM. V lost 5 bases and J 3 bases, leaving 20 bases between the germline ends.

In this sample, this clonotype turned up a few times. A single base separates this from a much larger clone, so it may be a read error. The J gene is TRBJ2-5, the V gene TRBV20-1; 14 positions agree with TRBD2. V lost 4 bases to trimming and J lost 7 bases; unmatched junction nucleotides: 8. Germline loops: CDR1 DFQATT, CDR2 SNEGSKA (reference sequence). CDR3 length: 15 residues. For the CDR3, the DNA is TGCAGTGCTACCCCCTCGACTAGCGGGGGGGTGACCCAGTACTTC. Translation: CSATPSTSGGVTQYF.

This clonotype was counted between two and nine times. The chain carries TRBV6-2 or TRBV6-3 and TRBJ2-5; D possibly corresponds to TRBD1 (6 bases). CDR1 and CDR2 from the germline V gene are MNHEY and SVGEGT. This CDR3 spans 17 amino acids. V dropped 4 bases and J dropped 7 bases, with 25 bases sitting between them. CDR3 protein: CASSLIRPPGEPVTQYF. The CDR3 DNA reads as TGTGCCAGCAGTTTGATCCGCCCCCCAGGGGAGCCCGTGACCCAGTACTTC.

This clonotype has just a few counts. The chain recombines TRBV20-1 with TRBJ2-1; 9 nucleotides match TRBD2. From germline, CDR1 is DFQATT and CDR2 SNEGSKA (reference sequence). With V trimmed by 5 bases and J by 6 bases, 5 bases remained unmatched. CDR3 length: 13 amino acids. CDR3 coding DNA: TGCAGTGCTGGGGGACTAGCACCCAATGAGCAGTTCTTC. This gives the protein CSAGGLAPNEQFF.

A word on this clonotype: Its ends do not fully match the called genes, so a read error is possible. V and J are TRBV3-1 and TRBJ2-1, with D possibly called TRBD1 or TRBD2 (5 bases each). There are 12 residues in the CDR3. Germline V gene data show CDR1 as LGHDT and CDR2 as YNNKEL (reference sequence). The CDR3 region is CASSPHQGQADF. The CDR3 nucleotides are TGTGCCAGCAGCCCTCACCAGGGCCAAGCGGACTTC.

The rearrangement links TRBV9 to TRBJ1-2; possibly TRBD1 for D (6 bases). The CDR3 covers 13 residues. V lost 5 bases and J 4 bases, leaving 12 bases between the germline ends. Germline V gene data show CDR1 as SGDLS and CDR2 as YYNGEE. This CDR3 reads CASSRAGAYGYTF. CDR3 bases: TGTGCCAGCAGTAGGGCGGGGGCCTATGGCTACACCTTC.

In this sample, this clonotype turned up many times. The chain recombines TRBV4-3 with TRBJ2-5; 9 bases are a match to TRBD1. Germline values: CDR1 LGHNA, CDR2 YSLEER. This CDR3 comprises 17 residues. The V segment lost 4 bases and the J segment 5 bases; nucleotides outside the gene matches: 14. CDR3 DNA: TGCGCCAGCAGCCGACTTGTTGGAACAGGGGGCTCGGAGACCCAGTACTTC. Protein sequence: CASSRLVGTGGSETQYF.

This clonotype was observed a few times. J is TRBJ1-1 and V is TRBV5-1; D may be TRBD1 (6 bases). The CDR3 sequence is 15 residues long. Germline V CDR1 and CDR2: SGHRS, YFSETQ. V lost 2 bases to trimming and J lost 3 bases, with 14 bases between them. The CDR3 region has the DNA TGCGCCAGCAGCTTCAACGCGGGACACCACACTGAAGCTTTCTTT. Translation gives CASSFNAGHHTEAFF.

This clonotype occurred a few times. The V and J genes are TRBV9 and TRBJ2-7; TRBD1 aligns across 7 bases. Germline-derived CDR1 and CDR2 are SGDLS and YYNGEE. V dropped 3 bases and J dropped 2; count of bases not matched to a gene: 5. The length of the CDR3 is 14 residues. The CDR3 here is CASSGPGQTYEQYF. CDR3 bases: TGTGCCAGCAGCGGTCCGGGACAGACCTACGAGCAGTACTTC.

This clonotype was detected a few times. The V call is TRBV6-6, the J call TRBJ2-5, with D maybe TRBD1 (5 bases). Germline CDR1 is MNHNY and CDR2 is SVGAGI (reference sequence). The CDR3 loop spans 14 amino acids. The V end was cut by 5 bases, the J end by 1 base, with 11 bases between. The CDR3 coding sequence is TGTGCCAGCAGTCACAGACAGACCCAAGAGACCCAGTACTTC. As protein: CASSHRQTQETQYF.

A word on this clonotype: A far larger clone is one nucleotide away, so this likely arose from a read error. This sequence joins TRBV11-3 and TRBJ2-1; possibly TRBD1 or TRBD2 for D (5 bases each). The CDR3 extends over 15 amino acids. The V and J ends lost 3 bases and 0 bases respectively, with 9 bases between them. Per the germline V gene, CDR1 is SGHNT and CDR2 is YENEEA. The CDR3 loop is CASSLGEGSYNEQFF. CDR3 DNA: TGTGCCAGCAGCTTGGGGGAAGGCTCCTACAATGAGCAGTTCTTC.

This clonotype was found a few times. The rearrangement links TRBV4-3 to TRBJ1-1; maybe TRBD1 (6 bases). The CDR3 consists of 15 residues. Between the trimmed V and J ends, which lost 3 bases and 12 bases, there was a span of 23 bases. CDR1 and CDR2 (germline): LGHNA, YSLEER. The CDR3 region has the DNA TGCGCCAGCAGCCAGGACAAACGACAGGAGCGTCAGTCTTTCTTT. Protein product: CASSQDKRQERQSFF.

The rearrangement links TRBV5-1 to TRBJ2-1; the D gene could be TRBD1 or TRBD2 (7 bases each). CDR1 is SGHRS and CDR2 is YFSETQ in the germline V gene. The ends were cut back, 5 bases at V and 1 base at J, with 16 bases in the middle. This CDR3 is 16 amino acids long. CDR3 nucleotides: TGCGCCAGCAGGCCTGGGAGGGGGCGATCCTACAATGAGCAGTTCTTC. This sequence encodes CASRPGRGRSYNEQFF.

The chain couples TRBV20-1 to TRBJ2-1, with 9 bases matching TRBD2. This CDR3 comprises 15 residues. Germline-derived CDR1 and CDR2 are DFQATT and SNEGSKA (reference sequence). V trimming: 1 base; J trimming: 9 bases; junction bases outside the gene matches: 10. CDR3 in DNA: TGCAGTGCTAGAGGGGGAGTAGCGGGAGCGGGTGAGCAGTTCTTC. Translated: CSARGGVAGAGEQFF.

This chain links TRBV5-4 with TRBJ1-1; D not certain. The length of the CDR3 is 15 residues. Deletions cut 4 bases from V and 0 bases from J, with 13 bases between. Germline assignment: CDR1 SGHNT and CDR2 YYREEE (reference sequence). CDR3: CASSPPTAMNTEAFF. CDR3 bases: TGTGCCAGCAGCCCGCCTACGGCTATGAACACTGAAGCTTTCTTT.

The J gene is TRBJ2-3, the V gene TRBV4-1; 11 bases map to TRBD2. After removal of 5 bases from V and 2 bases from J, the junction contained 3 bases not matched to a gene. The CDR3 loop spans 15 amino acids. Germline CDR1 is MGHRA and CDR2 is YSYEKL. CDR3 DNA: TGCGCCAGCAGCATAGCGGGAGGGAACACAGATACGCAGTATTTT. Protein product: CASSIAGGNTDTQYF.

This CDR3 is CASSTRAYLDYNEQFF. In DNA form, the CDR3 reads TGTGCCAGCAGTACCCGGGCGTATCTTGACTACAATGAGCAGTTCTTC. The chain couples TRBV6-2 or TRBV6-3 to TRBJ2-1; D is unresolved. The CDR3 loop spans 16 amino acids. Trimming shortened V by 5 bases and J by 3 bases, and 17 bases separated the two germline ends. Germline CDR1 and CDR2: MNHEY and SVGEGT.

The V call is TRBV12-5, the J call TRBJ1-5; no definite D call. Germline V gives CDR1 LGHNT, CDR2 FRNRAP. V was shortened by 1 base and J by 1 base, with 2 bases between the two germline ends. The CDR3 contains 13 residues. In DNA, the CDR3 is TGTGCTAGTGGTTTGGCCAGCAATCAGCCCCAGCATTTT. The encoded protein is CASGLASNQPQHF.

This clonotype was seen ten or more times. The CDR3 reads CSVGQGGTDTQYF. The CDR3 nucleotides read TGCAGCGTTGGACAGGGAGGCACAGATACGCAGTATTTT. The chain has TRBV29-1 and TRBJ2-3, with 7 bases fitting TRBD1. From germline, CDR1 is SQVTM and CDR2 ANQGSEA. The junction had 2 bases not matched to a gene; V was cut back by 4 bases and J by 1 base. The CDR3 covers 13 residues.

This clonotype was observed a few times. V gene TRBV2 combines with J gene TRBJ2-7; D remains unclear. The CDR3 sequence is 14 residues long. Germline CDR1 is SNHLY and CDR2 is FYNNEI. Trimming removed 8 bases at V and 1 base at J, with 15 bases between. The CDR3 loop is CASAGWARSYEQYF. Here the CDR3 DNA reads TGTGCCAGCGCCGGTTGGGCCCGGTCCTACGAGCAGTACTTC.

In its sample, this clonotype was seen a few times. The rearrangement joins TRBV7-6 to TRBJ2-1; 9 nucleotides match TRBD2. The CDR3 totals 17 residues. V lost 0 bases and J lost 5; bases outside the gene matches: 8. Germline loops: CDR1 SGHVS, CDR2 FNYEAQ. CDR3 DNA sequence: TGTGCCAGCAGCTTAGCCCCACGGATAGCGGGGGACAATGAGCAGTTCTTC. Translation gives CASSLAPRIAGDNEQFF. Full variable domain (outside the CDR3, taken from reference TRBV7-6 and TRBJ2-1): GAGVSQSPRYKVTKRGQDVALRCDPISGHVSLYWYRQALGQGPEFLTYFNYEAQQDKSGLPNDRFSAERPEGSISTLTIQRTEQRDSAMYRCASSLAPRIAGDNEQFFGPGTRLTVL.

Only a few counts were recorded for this clonotype. This chain joins TRBV5-1 and TRBJ1-1; 7 bases match TRBD1. Trimming took 0 bases from V and 0 from J; bases not matched to a gene: 5. This CDR3 region has 16 residues. CDR1 SGHRS and CDR2 YFSETQ come from the germline V gene. CDR3: CASSLAKGAMNTEAFF. CDR3 bases: TGCGCCAGCAGCTTGGCCAAGGGGGCGATGAACACTGAAGCTTTCTTT.

A note on this clonotype: One end of the junction is discordant with germline, which a read error may explain. This sequence joins TRBV15 and TRBJ2-2; the D gene is possibly TRBD2 (5 bases). The CDR3 loop spans 15 amino acids. Germline V gives CDR1 LNHNV, CDR2 YYDKDF (reference sequence). The CDR3 region has the DNA TGTGCCACCAGCAGCCGGGCCGCATGGGCCGGGAAGCTGTTTTTT. Translation gives CATSSRAAWAGKLFF.

This clonotype was recorded many times. This rearrangement joins TRBV29-1 to TRBJ2-7; TRBD1 is a possible D gene (6 bases). CDR3 length: 14 residues. Germline-derived CDR1 and CDR2 are SQVTM and ANQGSEA. The ends were cut back, 4 bases at V and 1 base at J, with 14 bases in the middle. The CDR3 here is CSVGQEPLSYEQYF. The DNA of the CDR3 is TGCAGCGTTGGACAGGAGCCCTTATCCTACGAGCAGTACTTC.

This chain connects TRBV7-3 to TRBJ1-5, with D possibly TRBD1 on 6 matching bases. V was cut by 5 bases and J by 9 bases, with 14 bases left in between. Germline lookup yields CDR1 SGHTA and CDR2 FQGTGA. The CDR3 sequence is 13 residues long. The chain's CDR3 is CASSNGQSRPQHF. CDR3 in DNA: TGTGCCAGCAGCAACGGACAGAGCCGGCCCCAGCATTTT.

This clonotype has only a few counts. The chain employs TRBV7-9 and TRBJ2-3, with D perhaps TRBD1 or TRBD2 (7 bases each). CDR1 is SEHNR, CDR2 FQNEAQ, per germline (reference sequence). The CDR3 runs 18 residues. Deletions cut 1 base from V and 1 base from J, with 18 bases between. The CDR3 region is CASSLGQGGTRGTDTQYF. CDR3 nucleotides: TGTGCCAGCAGCTTAGGACAGGGAGGGACCAGAGGCACAGATACGCAGTATTTT.

This clonotype showed up many times. The chain uses TRBV20-1 and TRBJ1-5, with TRBD1 as a possible D gene (5 bases). This CDR3 is 17 amino acids long. CDR1 is DFQATT, CDR2 SNEGSKA, per germline (reference sequence). V lost 5 bases and J lost 0, with 20 bases in between. The DNA of the CDR3 is TGCAGTGCTCGTACCGGGACGGGGACTTATAGCAATCAGCCCCAGCATTTT. Amino acids: CSARTGTGTYSNQPQHF.